This TCR beta chain was documented in a study of T cells after yellow fever vaccination. MiXCR, run by TCRdb on the 5' RACE reads, gives a single entry per CDR3 protein. Among hundreds of thousands of distinct CDR3 sequences listed, 9% to 15% were seen once. V dropped 5 bases and J dropped 2 bases, with 22 bases sitting between them. This CDR3 is 16 amino acids long. Germline CDR1 and CDR2: DFQATT and SNEGSKA (reference sequence). The sample here was PBMCs, taken on the day of the yellow fever booster vaccination. The source of this sequence is a man aged 25-45 years who received the YFV17D yellow fever vaccine. The chain recombines TRBV20-1 with TRBJ2-7; tentatively, D is TRBD2 (6 bases). The chain's CDR3 is CSAWGGAGQVTYEQYF. The CDR3 region has the DNA TGCAGTGCTTGGGGTGGAGCGGGTCAGGTCACCTACGAGCAGTACTTC.